Below are 15 T cell receptor beta chains sequenced from a single sample in a study of neoadjuvant nivolumab and ipilimumab in lung cancer. The method was immunoSEQ multiplex PCR; TCRdb's version includes in-frame clones alone and lacks a portion of them. The sample lists about 27,000 clones, about three quarters occurring once. This specimen was tumor tissue, taken after neoadjuvant nivolumab, alone or with ipilimumab, at or shortly before surgery. All receptors come from an adult with non-small cell lung cancer.

This chain connects TRBV5-1 to TRBJ2-3; no definite D call. CDR1 is SGHRS, CDR2 YFSETQ, per germline. The V gene lost 4 bases and the J gene lost 2 bases, with 8 bases spanning the gap. The CDR3 totals 13 residues. The CDR3 protein is CASSPDPTDTQYF. The CDR3 nucleotides are TGCGCCAGCAGCCCCGATCCCACAGATACGCAGTATTTT.

The rearrangement joins TRBV15 to TRBJ1-3; D ambiguous. The germline V and J ends were trimmed by 2 bases and 0 bases, with 5 bases remaining between them. Germline V gene data show CDR1 as LNHNV and CDR2 as YYDKDF (reference sequence). The CDR3 is made up of 14 amino acids. The CDR3 here is CATSRTDSGNTIYF. The CDR3 region has the DNA TGTGCCACCAGCAGAACGGACTCTGGAAACACCATATATTTT.

This clone showed up just a few times. V and J are TRBV5-1 and TRBJ2-1; D unresolved. The V end lost 1 base, the J end lost 8 bases, and 10 bases lay between the germline ends. This CDR3 comprises 13 residues. Germline V gene data show CDR1 as SGHRS and CDR2 as YFSETQ. The CDR3 is CASSLSSGYEQFF. CDR3 in DNA: TGCGCCAGCAGCTTGTCGTCCGGTTATGAGCAGTTCTTC.

This clone is a singleton in its sample. This chain connects TRBV29-1 to TRBJ2-7; D is undetermined. CDR1 and CDR2 from the germline V gene are SQVTM and ANQGSEA. V was shortened by 6 bases and J by 3 bases, with 12 bases between the two germline ends. The CDR3 is 12 residues long. DNA for the CDR3: TGCAGCGTCGGCGACACCTACTACGAGCAGTACTTC. Translating it yields CSVGDTYYEQYF.

The chain has TRBV7-9 and TRBJ1-4, with D possibly matching TRBD1 (5 bases). V was shortened by 2 bases and J by 8 bases, with 15 bases between the two germline ends. The CDR3 extends over 15 amino acids. Looked up from germline, CDR1 is SEHNR and CDR2 is FQNEAQ (reference sequence). The CDR3 spells CASSLTAGREEKLFF. CDR3 sequence (DNA): TGTGCCAGCAGCTTAACGGCAGGGAGGGAAGAAAAACTGTTTTTT.

Notes on this clone: This sample also contains other DNA sequences that code for the same CDR3. V is TRBV7-2 and J is TRBJ2-3, with 15 bases that match TRBD2. V was pared by 5 bases and J by 4 bases, with 4 bases of the junction left unmatched. The CDR3 is made up of 16 amino acids. Germline-derived CDR1 and CDR2 are SGHTA and FQGNSA. CDR3 nucleotides: TGTGCCAGCAGCCGACGGACTAGCGGGGGGGCAGATACGCAGTATTTT. This translates into CASSRRTSGGADTQYF.

The V call is TRBV2, the J call TRBJ2-5; TRBD2 matches at 7 bases. This CDR3 is 14 amino acids long. V was pared by 3 bases and J by 1 base, with 2 bases of the junction left unmatched. Looked up from germline, CDR1 is SNHLY and CDR2 is FYNNEI. The CDR3 DNA reads TGTGCCAGCAGTGATAGCGGGCTCCAAGAGACCCAGTACTTC. It translates to CASSDSGLQETQYF.

The chain is built from TRBV7-9 and TRBJ2-4, with TRBD1 matching 7 bases. From germline, CDR1 is SEHNR and CDR2 FQNEAQ (reference sequence). The CDR3 consists of 16 residues. V shed 2 bases and J 3 bases; nucleotides not matched to a gene: 7. CDR3: CASSLYNAGGKNIQYF. The DNA for the CDR3 is TGTGCCAGCAGCTTATATAACGCAGGGGGCAAAAACATTCAGTACTTC.

The genes are TRBV28 and TRBJ1-6; tentatively, D is TRBD1 (6 bases). Germline V gene sequence: CDR1 MDHEN, CDR2 SYDVKM. Trimming removed 2 bases from V and 7 bases from J, with 9 bases in between. This CDR3 has 14 amino acids. The CDR3 loop is CASSLGQGNSPLHF. The CDR3 DNA sequence: TGTGCCAGCAGTTTAGGGCAGGGGAATTCACCCCTCCACTTT.

This clone has a single count. The chain recombines TRBV5-1 with TRBJ2-7, with 9 bases identical to TRBD2. The CDR3 is 15 residues long. Germline assignment: CDR1 SGHRS and CDR2 YFSETQ. With 0 bases clipped from V and 4 bases from J, the junction kept 5 bases outside the gene matches. The chain's CDR3 is CASSLDGTSSYEQYF. Written as DNA, the CDR3 is TGCGCCAGCAGCTTGGACGGGACTAGCTCATACGAGCAGTACTTC.

This clone was seen a few times. This chain connects TRBV6-6 to TRBJ2-7; D is unclear. Germline V lookup: CDR1 MNHNY, CDR2 SVGAGI (reference sequence). V lost 6 bases and J lost 1, with 7 bases in between. The CDR3 has 12 amino acids. The CDR3 protein is CASSPGSYEQYF. CDR3 in DNA: TGTGCCAGCAGCCCCGGGTCCTACGAGCAGTACTTC.

The CDR3 DNA is TGTGCCAGCAGCTTAATAAGGGGCACTGAAGCTTTCTTT. Its translation is CASSLIRGTEAFF. V usage is TRBV7-9 and J usage is TRBJ1-1, with D perhaps matching TRBD1 (5 bases). The CDR3 runs 13 residues. V dropped 2 bases and J dropped 4 bases, with 8 bases sitting between them. The V gene's germline CDR1 is SEHNR and CDR2 FQNEAQ (reference sequence).

The chain couples TRBV7-9 to TRBJ1-1; 11 bases are shared with TRBD1. The CDR3 sequence is 12 residues long. J lost 8 bases, V lost 5 bases, and 1 base had no gene match. Looked up from germline, CDR1 is SEHNR and CDR2 is FQNEAQ (reference sequence). CDR3 DNA: TGTGCCAGCAGCCGGACAGGGGGCGAAGCTTTCTTT. Translating it yields CASSRTGGEAFF.

This chain links TRBV5-5 with TRBJ1-5; TRBD1 aligns across 9 bases. The V and J ends lost 2 bases and 7 bases, in that order; junction bases with no gene match: 1. CDR3 length equals 13 residues. From germline, CDR1 is SGHKS and CDR2 YYEKEE (reference sequence). CDR3 DNA sequence: TGTGCCAGCAGCTTACAGGGGGCCCAGCCCCAGCATTTT. Encoded protein: CASSLQGAQPQHF.

This clone was seen more than once but under ten times. This chain connects TRBV19 to TRBJ1-2, with D possibly TRBD1 on 5 matching bases. The CDR3 length is 12 residues. In germline, CDR1 is LNHDA, CDR2 SQIVND (reference sequence). The V gene lost 6 bases and the J gene lost 7 bases, with 12 bases spanning the gap. CDR3 amino acids: CASRTGGSGYTF. The CDR3 DNA follows: TGTGCCAGTAGAACAGGAGGTAGTGGCTACACCTTC.